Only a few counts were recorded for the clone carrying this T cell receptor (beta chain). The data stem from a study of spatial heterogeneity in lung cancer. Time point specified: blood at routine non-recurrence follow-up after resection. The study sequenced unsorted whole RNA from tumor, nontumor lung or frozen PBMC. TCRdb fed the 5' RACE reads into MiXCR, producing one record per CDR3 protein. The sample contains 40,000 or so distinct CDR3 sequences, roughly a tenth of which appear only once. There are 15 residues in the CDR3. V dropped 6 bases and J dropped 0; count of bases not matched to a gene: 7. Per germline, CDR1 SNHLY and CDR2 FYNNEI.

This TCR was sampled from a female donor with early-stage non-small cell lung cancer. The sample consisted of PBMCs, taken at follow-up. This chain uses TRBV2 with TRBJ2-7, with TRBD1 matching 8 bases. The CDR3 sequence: CASRTDRGPSYEQYF. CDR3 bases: TGTGCCAGCAGAACCGACAGGGGACCCTCCTACGAGCAGTACTTC.